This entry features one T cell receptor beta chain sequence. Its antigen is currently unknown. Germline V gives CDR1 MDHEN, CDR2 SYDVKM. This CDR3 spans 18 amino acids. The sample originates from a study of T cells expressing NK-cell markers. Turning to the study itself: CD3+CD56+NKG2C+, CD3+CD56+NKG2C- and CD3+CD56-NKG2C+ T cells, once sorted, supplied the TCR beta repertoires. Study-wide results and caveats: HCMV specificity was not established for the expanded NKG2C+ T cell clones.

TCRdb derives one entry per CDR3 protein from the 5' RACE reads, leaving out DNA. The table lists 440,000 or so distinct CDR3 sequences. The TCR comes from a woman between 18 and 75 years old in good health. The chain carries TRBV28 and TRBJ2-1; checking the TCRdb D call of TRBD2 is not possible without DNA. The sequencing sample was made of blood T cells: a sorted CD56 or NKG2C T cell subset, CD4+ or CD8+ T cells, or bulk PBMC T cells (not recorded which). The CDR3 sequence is CASSLWIRLAGGHNEQFF. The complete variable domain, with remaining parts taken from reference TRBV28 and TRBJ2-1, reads DVKVTQSSRYLVKRTGEKVFLECVQDMDHENMFWYRQDPGLGLRLIYFSYDVKMKEKGDIPEGYSVSREKKERFSLILESASTNQTSMYLCASSLWIRLAGGHNEQFFGPGTRLTVL.